This TCR beta chain was sequenced in a study of blood T cells in healthy people across ages. V dropped 6 bases and J dropped 3 bases, with 12 bases sitting between them. This CDR3 contains 13 residues. Germline values: CDR1 SNHLY, CDR2 FYNNEI. This clonotype was seen only a few times. The use of a sample-barcoded 5' primer and a J-beta primer mix characterized a second PCR of about 6 to 11 cycles. From the 5' RACE reads, TCRdb called clonotypes with MiXCR, one entry per CDR3 protein. The repertoire holds 650,000 to 800,000 distinct CDR3 sequences, roughly 44% seen once, with about 21% in the top ten. Healthy individuals of Caucasian origin from Russia, aged roughly 6 to 100, served as donors.

Sequences were obtained from blood. The TCR sequence derives from a man aged 55 to 70 in good health. This chain joins TRBV2 and TRBJ2-7; TRBD2 might be the D (6 bases). CDR3 DNA sequence: TGTGCCAGCAGGGAGGGTGGCGGCTACGAGCAGTACTTC. Its protein is CASREGGGYEQYF. Supplemented by reference TRBV2 and TRBJ2-7, the full variable domain reads EPEVTQTPSHQVTQMGQEVILRCVPISNHLYFYWYRQILGQKVEFLVSFYNNEISEKSEIFDDQFSVERPDGSNFTLKIRSTKLEDSAMYFCASREGGGYEQYFGPGTRLTVT.